This T cell receptor beta chain is from a study of memory CD4+ T cells and cytomegalovirus serostatus. Study-level information: Of the healthy Belgian adults, fewer than 10 were CMV seropositive and around 22 seronegative.

Single viable CD3+CD4+CD8-CD45RO+ cells were sorted as the memory CD4+ T cells. CMV serostatus came from serum IgG against pp150, pp28, p38, p52. Whole-study results and caveats: Suggested: most of the CMV-linked TCR signature lies in CD4+ memory cells.

Original handling: Out-of-frame sequences were removed, leaving 2 million to 2.5 million distinct TCRbeta sequences. Assay used: immunoSEQ multiplex PCR; TCRdb lists only in-frame clones, some missing. V, J and clone size reflect that table, while D and trimming were determined from the DNA. The data contain around 57,000 clones, around 80% of them singletons. This clone was seen more than once but under ten times. Its antigen is unknown. The CDR3 runs 15 residues. Germline loops: CDR1 SGHNT, CDR2 YYREEE (reference sequence). Trimming removed 0 bases at V and 7 bases at J, with 16 bases between. The sample comprised memory CD4+ T cells from blood. The receptor comes from an adult in good health and CMV-seronegative. Some clones in this sample may be carry-over from other donors' samples. The chain is built from TRBV5-4 and TRBJ1-2; D is unresolved. Written as DNA, the CDR3 is TGTGCCAGCAGCTTGGAGGTGGAAACCTCCGGTGGCTACACCTTC. Translation: CASSLEVETSGGYTF.